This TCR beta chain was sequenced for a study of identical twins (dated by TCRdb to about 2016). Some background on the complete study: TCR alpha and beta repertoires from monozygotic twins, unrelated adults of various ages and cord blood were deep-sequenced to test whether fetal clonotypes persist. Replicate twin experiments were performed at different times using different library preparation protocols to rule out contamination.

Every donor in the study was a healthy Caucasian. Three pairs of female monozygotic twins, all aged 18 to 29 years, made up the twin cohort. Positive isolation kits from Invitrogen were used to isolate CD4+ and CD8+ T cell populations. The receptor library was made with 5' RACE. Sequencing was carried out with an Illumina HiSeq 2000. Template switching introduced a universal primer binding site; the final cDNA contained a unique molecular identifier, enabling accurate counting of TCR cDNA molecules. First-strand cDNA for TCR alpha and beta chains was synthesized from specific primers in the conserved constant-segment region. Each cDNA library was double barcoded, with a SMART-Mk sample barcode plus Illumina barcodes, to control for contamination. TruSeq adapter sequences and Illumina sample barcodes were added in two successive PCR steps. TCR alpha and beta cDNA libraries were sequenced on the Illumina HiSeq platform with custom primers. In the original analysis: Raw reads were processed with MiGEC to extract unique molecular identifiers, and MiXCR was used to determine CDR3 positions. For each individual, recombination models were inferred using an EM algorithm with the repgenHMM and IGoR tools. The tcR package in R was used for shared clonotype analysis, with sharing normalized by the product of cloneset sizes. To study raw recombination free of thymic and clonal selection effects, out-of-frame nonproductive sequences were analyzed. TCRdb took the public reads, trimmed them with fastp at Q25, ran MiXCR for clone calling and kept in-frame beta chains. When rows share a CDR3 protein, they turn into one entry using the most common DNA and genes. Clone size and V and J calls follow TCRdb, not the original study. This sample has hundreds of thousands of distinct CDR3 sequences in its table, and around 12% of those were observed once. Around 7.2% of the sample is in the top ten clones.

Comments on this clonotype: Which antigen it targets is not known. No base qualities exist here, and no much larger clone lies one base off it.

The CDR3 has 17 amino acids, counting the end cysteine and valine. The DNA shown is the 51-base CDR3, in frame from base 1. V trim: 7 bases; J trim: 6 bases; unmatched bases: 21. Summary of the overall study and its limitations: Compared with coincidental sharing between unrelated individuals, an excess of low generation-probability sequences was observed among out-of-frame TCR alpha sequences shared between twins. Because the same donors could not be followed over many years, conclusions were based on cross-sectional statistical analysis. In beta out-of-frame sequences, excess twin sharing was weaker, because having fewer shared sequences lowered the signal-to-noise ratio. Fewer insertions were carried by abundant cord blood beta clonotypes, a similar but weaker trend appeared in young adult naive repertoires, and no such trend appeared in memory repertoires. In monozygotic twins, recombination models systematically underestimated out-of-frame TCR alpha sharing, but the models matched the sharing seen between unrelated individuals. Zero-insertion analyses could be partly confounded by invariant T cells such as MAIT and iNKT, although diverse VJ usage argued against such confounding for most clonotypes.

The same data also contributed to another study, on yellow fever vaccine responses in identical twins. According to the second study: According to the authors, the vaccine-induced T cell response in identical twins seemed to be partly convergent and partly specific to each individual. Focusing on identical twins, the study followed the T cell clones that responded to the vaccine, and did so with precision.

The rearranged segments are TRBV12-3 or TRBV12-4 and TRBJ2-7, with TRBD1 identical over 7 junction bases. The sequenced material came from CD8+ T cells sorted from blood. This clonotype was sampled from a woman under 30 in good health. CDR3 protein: CASTFNITGQTLGEQYV. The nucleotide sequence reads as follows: TGTGCCAGCACCTTTAACATTACGGGACAGACACTGGGCGAGCAGTACGTC.